This TCR beta chain is drawn from a study of OX40 agonist ivuxolimab in advanced cancers. Regarding the study as a whole: Some nonresponders likewise displayed low normalized T-cell clonal expansion. The mean number of expanded clones was higher in CD8+ T cells than in CD4+. Clonal expansion was seen in CD4+ and CD8+ blood T cells by week 6 at 0.1 to 3.0 mg/kg.

Germline lookup yields CDR1 SEHNR and CDR2 FQNEAQ (reference sequence). The CDR3 runs 19 residues. V lost 5 bases to trimming and J lost 2 bases; unmatched junction nucleotides: 16. Method: immunoSEQ multiplex PCR; TCRdb's copy keeps in-frame clones and lacks some. Counted here are 50,000 to 60,000 clones, 90% to 95% occurring once; the ten biggest clones make up 3% to 4%. Turning to this clone: Its antigen is still unknown.

The sequence was collected from an adult with an advanced solid tumor such as melanoma, head and neck, liver or kidney cancer. The gene calls are TRBV7-9 and TRBJ2-7, with 12 bases matching TRBD1. This material consisted of CD4+ or CD8+ T cells sorted from blood, taken in a trial of the OX40 agonist ivuxolimab. This CDR3 is CASSPGTGGRLAGAYEQYF. For the CDR3, the DNA is TGTGCCAGCAGCCCGGGGACAGGGGGCAGACTAGCGGGTGCCTACGAGCAGTACTTC.